A selection of T cell receptor beta chains follows, all from one sample in a study of T cells after yellow fever vaccination. TCRdb passed the 5' RACE reads through MiXCR, listing each CDR3 protein once. The sample carries fewer than 350,000 distinct CDR3 sequences, roughly 8.7% recorded once. The starting material was PBMCs, obtained on the day of the first yellow fever vaccination. The receptors stem from a man younger than 35 who received the YFV17D yellow fever vaccine. CDR3s leave out the opening cysteine and the closing phenylalanine or tryptophan. The order of the fields is J gene, V gene, CDR3 protein.

J: TRBJ2-6; V: TRBV29-1; CDR3: SVGQNSGANVLT
J: TRBJ1-1; V: TRBV4-3; CDR3: ASSQDRVETEAF
J: TRBJ1-2; V: TRBV7-3; CDR3: ASSLSSGRNYGYT
J: TRBJ2-2; V: TRBV3-1; CDR3: ASSPIGGPNTGELF
J: TRBJ1-5; V: TRBV6-5; CDR3: ASSYRNGVQPQH
J: TRBJ2-3; V: TRBV20-1; CDR3: SASPQAGGDTQY
J: TRBJ2-1; V: TRBV5-1; CDR3: ASSLASGGLSSYNEQF
J: TRBJ2-3; V: TRBV29-1; CDR3: SVVEWRKTGRTQY
J: TRBJ2-2; V: TRBV5-1; CDR3: ASSLADPTRGTGELF
J: TRBJ2-3; V: TRBV4-1; CDR3: ASRPTGTSTDTQY
J: TRBJ1-1; V: TRBV18; CDR3: ASSPQDLNTEAF
J: TRBJ1-2; V: TRBV6-6; CDR3: ASRGGNYGYT
J: TRBJ2-5; V: TRBV12-3/TRBV12-4; CDR3: ASSSWTETQY
J: TRBJ1-6; V: TRBV4-3; CDR3: ASSQDPIDSPLH
J: TRBJ2-1; V: TRBV6-2/TRBV6-3; CDR3: ASSYTPSGGWNEQF
J: TRBJ1-6; V: TRBV20-1; CDR3: SARLMRRANSPLH
J: TRBJ2-7; V: TRBV4-2; CDR3: ASSQAQAGDSYEQY
J: TRBJ1-6; V: TRBV7-8; CDR3: ASSLYVESPLH
J: TRBJ1-2; V: TRBV13; CDR3: ASSFGRNYGYT
J: TRBJ1-2; V: TRBV10-2; CDR3: ASTGQGYNYGYT
J: TRBJ1-2; V: TRBV12-3/TRBV12-4; CDR3: ASRSLGEGRGDSRYGYT
J: TRBJ1-1; V: TRBV29-1; CDR3: SVSQDRANLGRAF
J: TRBJ2-6; V: TRBV2; CDR3: ASSYRGLRGANVLT
J: TRBJ1-6; V: TRBV6-1; CDR3: ASCQGGTYNSPLH
J: TRBJ2-5; V: TRBV7-8; CDR3: ASSFRQPEETQY
J: TRBJ1-5; V: TRBV2; CDR3: ASSVSRGSNQPQH
J: TRBJ1-2; V: TRBV7-2; CDR3: ASSDRTNYGYT
J: TRBJ1-1; V: TRBV7-9; CDR3: ASSLAQGGLTEAF
J: TRBJ2-1; V: TRBV27; CDR3: ASWTGGYNEQF
J: TRBJ1-3; V: TRBV9; CDR3: ASSVAQSAGNTIY
J: TRBJ1-5; V: TRBV7-2; CDR3: ASSRQGWGNQPQH
J: TRBJ1-1; V: TRBV18; CDR3: ASSPTLENTEAF
J: TRBJ1-5; V: TRBV20-1; CDR3: SATKDSNQPQH
J: TRBJ2-7; V: TRBV7-8; CDR3: ASSLGMAIRNPYEQY
J: TRBJ2-3; V: TRBV7-2; CDR3: ASSPTHTDTQY
J: TRBJ2-1; V: TRBV7-9; CDR3: ASSLMGPTYNEQF
J: TRBJ2-3; V: TRBV10-3; CDR3: AIGSNVGLAGATPLDTQY
J: TRBJ2-3; V: TRBV7-2; CDR3: ASSLSGPPSTDTQY
J: TRBJ2-3; V: TRBV7-2; CDR3: ASSNGGASGDTQY
J: TRBJ1-5; V: TRBV5-1; CDR3: ASSPAAGNQPQH
J: TRBJ1-2; V: TRBV4-3; CDR3: TSSQGTGGYGYT
J: TRBJ2-2; V: TRBV9; CDR3: ASSVDGRANTGELF
J: TRBJ2-3; V: TRBV2; CDR3: ASSPIEASTDTQY
J: TRBJ2-7; V: TRBV4-2; CDR3: ASSQEDSTGALSYEQY
J: TRBJ2-1; V: TRBV9; CDR3: ASSATLQNNEQF
J: TRBJ2-5; V: TRBV19; CDR3: ASSKYPGTEGETQY
J: TRBJ1-2; V: TRBV14; CDR3: ASSQTSGALGYGYT
J: TRBJ2-1; V: TRBV27; CDR3: ASSGTGGFDEQF
J: TRBJ1-1; V: TRBV2; CDR3: ASSGQPGTEAF
J: TRBJ2-3; V: TRBV7-2; CDR3: ASSLRLAGTDTDTQY
J: TRBJ2-2; V: TRBV3-1; CDR3: ASQGLADTGELF
J: TRBJ2-1; V: TRBV4-2; CDR3: ASSQDEASGGLEQF
J: TRBJ1-2; V: TRBV28; CDR3: ASSLRQIYGYT